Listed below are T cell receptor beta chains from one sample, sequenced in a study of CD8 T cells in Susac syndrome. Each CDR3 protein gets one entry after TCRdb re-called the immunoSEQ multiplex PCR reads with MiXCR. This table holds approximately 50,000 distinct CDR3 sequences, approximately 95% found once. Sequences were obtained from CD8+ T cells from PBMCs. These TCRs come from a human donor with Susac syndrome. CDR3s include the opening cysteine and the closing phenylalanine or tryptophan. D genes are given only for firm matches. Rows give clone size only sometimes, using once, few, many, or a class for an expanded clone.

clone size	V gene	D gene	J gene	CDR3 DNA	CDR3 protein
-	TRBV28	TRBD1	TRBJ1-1	TGTGCCAGCAGTTTGGGACAGGGCAAATCCACTGAAGCTTTCTTT	CASSLGQGKSTEAFF
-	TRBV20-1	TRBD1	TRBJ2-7	TGCAGTGCTAGAGCCCTGAGGGGGCCTATCCACGAGCAGTACTTC	CSARALRGPIHEQYF
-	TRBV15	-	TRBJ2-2	TGTGCCACCAGCTCCAGATCCACCGGGGAGCTGTTTTTT	CATSSRSTGELFF
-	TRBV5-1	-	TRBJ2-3	TGCGCCAGCAGGTGGGACTCGTTGGTTGCAGATACGCAGTATTTT	CASRWDSLVADTQYF
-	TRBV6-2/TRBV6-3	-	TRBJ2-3	TGTGCCAGCAGTTACGGACCGCCGTGGGTTCAAGATACGCAGTATTTT	CASSYGPPWVQDTQYF
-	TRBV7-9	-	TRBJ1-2	TGTGCCAGCAGCTCCATTATCCGGCGGGATGGCTACACCTTC	CASSSIIRRDGYTF
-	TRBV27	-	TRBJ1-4	TGTGCCAGCAGTCCCTGGGGGGGTGACAAACTGTTTTTT	CASSPWGGDKLFF
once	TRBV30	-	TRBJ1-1	TGTGCCTGGAGCGTTGAGGGGTACACTGAAGCTTTCTTT	CAWSVEGYTEAFF
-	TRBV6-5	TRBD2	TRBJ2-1	TGTGCCAGCAGTTACTCTGGCGGGGGGGCCAATGAGCAGTTCTTC	CASSYSGGGANEQFF
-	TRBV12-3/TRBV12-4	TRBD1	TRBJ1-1	TGTGCCACACAGGGGGGGATGAACACTGAAGCTTTCTTT	CATQGGMNTEAFF
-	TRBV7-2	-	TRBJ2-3	TGTGCCAGCAAGGCAGGAACCACAGATACGCAGTATTTT	CASKAGTTDTQYF
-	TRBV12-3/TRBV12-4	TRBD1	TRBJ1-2	TGTGCCAGCAGTCCAATCACAGGGGCTAACTATGGCTACACCTTC	CASSPITGANYGYTF
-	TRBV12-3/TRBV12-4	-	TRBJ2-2	TGTGCCAGCAGTCCGGACGTCACCGGGGAGCTGTTTTTT	CASSPDVTGELFF
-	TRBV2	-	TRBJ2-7	TGTGCCAGCAGTGACCGACAAGGGATCTACGAGCAGTACTTC	CASSDRQGIYEQYF
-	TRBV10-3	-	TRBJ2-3	TGTGCCATCGGCCGGGACATAGAGGCAGATACGCAGTATTTT	CAIGRDIEADTQYF
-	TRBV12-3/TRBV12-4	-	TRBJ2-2	TGTGCCAGCAGTCCCCGTCCGGGATTCACCGGGGAGCTGTTTTTT	CASSPRPGFTGELFF
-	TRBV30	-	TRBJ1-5	TGTGCCTGGAGCCAGGGGAGGGTCAATCAGCCCCAGCATTTT	CAWSQGRVNQPQHF